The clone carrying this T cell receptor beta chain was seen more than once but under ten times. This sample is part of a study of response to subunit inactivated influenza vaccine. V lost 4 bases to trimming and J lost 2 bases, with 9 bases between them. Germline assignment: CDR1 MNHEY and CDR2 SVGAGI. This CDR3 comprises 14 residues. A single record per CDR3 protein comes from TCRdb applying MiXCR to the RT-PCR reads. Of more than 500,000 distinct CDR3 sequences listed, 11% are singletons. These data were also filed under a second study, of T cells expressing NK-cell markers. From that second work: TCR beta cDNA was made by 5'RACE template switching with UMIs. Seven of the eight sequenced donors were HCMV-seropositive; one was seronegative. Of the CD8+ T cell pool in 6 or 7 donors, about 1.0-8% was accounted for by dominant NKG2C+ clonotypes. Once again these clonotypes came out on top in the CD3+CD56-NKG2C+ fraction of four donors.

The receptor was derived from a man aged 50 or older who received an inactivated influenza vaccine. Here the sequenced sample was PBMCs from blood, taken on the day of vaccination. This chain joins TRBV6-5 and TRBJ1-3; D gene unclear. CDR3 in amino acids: CASSSSAAGNTIYF. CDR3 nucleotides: TGTGCCAGCAGTTCATCAGCAGCTGGAAACACCATATATTTT.